This TCR beta chain was captured by sequencing in a study of blood T cell repertoires in COVID-19. Study in general: The study drew acute and convalescent COVID-19 samples from the United States, Italy and Spain. PBMCs, B-cell-depleted T cells, or T cells were the source of the cDNA or gDNA that made up the material.

The V gene's germline CDR1 is KGHSH and CDR2 LQKENI. The CDR3 has 16 amino acids. Trimming took 5 bases from V and 0 from J, leaving 16 bases between them. As handled by the study authors: Amplifying reference gene primers gave estimates of nucleated cell counts. Generated by immunoSEQ multiplex PCR, the TCRdb table keeps only in-frame clones and is missing some. For V, J and clone size, that table is used; D and trimming come from the DNA. This sample has approximately 97,000 clones, with around 90% found just once. Seattle cases were enrolled at active infection and followed longitudinally. This clonotype originated in a man aged 50 to 60 with COVID-19, enrolled during active disease. The sequenced sample was peripheral blood. The chain links TRBV18 to TRBJ1-2, with D maybe TRBD1 (5 bases). CDR3 bases: TGTGCCAGCTCATTTCCCCCGCCCAGGGCTAACTATGGCTACACCTTC. Translated, it gives CASSFPPPRANYGYTF.